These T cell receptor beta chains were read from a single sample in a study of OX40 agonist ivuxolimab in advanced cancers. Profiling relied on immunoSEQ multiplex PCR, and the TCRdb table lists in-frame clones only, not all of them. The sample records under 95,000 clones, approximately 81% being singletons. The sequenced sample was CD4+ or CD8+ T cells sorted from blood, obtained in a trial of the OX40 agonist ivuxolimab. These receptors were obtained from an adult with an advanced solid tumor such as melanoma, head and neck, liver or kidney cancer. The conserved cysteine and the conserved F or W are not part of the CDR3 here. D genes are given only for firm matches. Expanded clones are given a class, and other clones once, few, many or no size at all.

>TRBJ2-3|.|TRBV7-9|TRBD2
ASSPFSSGITDTQY
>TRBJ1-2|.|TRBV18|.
ASSLTATAAYGYT
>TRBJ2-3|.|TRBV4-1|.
ASSPSDSYTDTQY
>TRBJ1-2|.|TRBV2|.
ASSAGPGDYGYT
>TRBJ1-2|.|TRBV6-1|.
ASSIAETNYGYT
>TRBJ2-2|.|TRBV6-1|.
ASSDRDGYTGELF
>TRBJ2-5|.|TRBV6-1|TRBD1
ASNTGQGFQETQY
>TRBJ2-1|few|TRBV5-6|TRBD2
ASSLGLAGGRGYNEQF
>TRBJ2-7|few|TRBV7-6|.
ASSLYSNYEQY
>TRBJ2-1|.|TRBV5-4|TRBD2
ASSFGRETYNEQF
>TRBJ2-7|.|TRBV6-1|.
ASSEAPVSGYEQY
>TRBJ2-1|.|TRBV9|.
ASSVGQGEQF
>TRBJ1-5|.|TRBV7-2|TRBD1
ASSLADRHYQPQH
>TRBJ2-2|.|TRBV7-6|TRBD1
ASSSDRGDTGELF
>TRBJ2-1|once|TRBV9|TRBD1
ASSVQGAPYNEQF
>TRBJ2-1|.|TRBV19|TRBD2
ASSIGTSGITYNEQF
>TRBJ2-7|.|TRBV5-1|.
ASSFSSANYEQY
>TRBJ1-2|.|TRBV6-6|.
ASGFGYT
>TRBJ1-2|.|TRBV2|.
ASSALDSRYGYT
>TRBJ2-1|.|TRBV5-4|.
ASSLGLPNEQF
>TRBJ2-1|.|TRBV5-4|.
ASSPVGYNEQF
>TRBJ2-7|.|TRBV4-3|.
ASSQGWGDHSYEQY